The clone carrying this TCR beta chain has at least ten counts. What it binds is not known. This CDR3 comprises 13 residues. Germline V gene lookup returns CDR1 SGDLS and CDR2 YYNGEE. With V trimmed by 0 bases and J by 7 bases, 1 base remained unmatched. These data are taken from a study of T cells in Graves' hyperthyroidism and ophthalmopathy. Amplification of TCR beta CDR3 regions was performed using RNA transcripts as template. In the first-round RT-PCR of the TCR CDR3, the HTBI primer set was used. TCRdb reprocessed the multiplex PCR reads via MiXCR and lists one record per CDR3 protein. The sample includes about 620,000 distinct CDR3 sequences, roughly 15% of them seen just once. General observations from the study: Blood shared most expanded thyroid clonotypes above 0.001. A 13 V-J model separated ophthalmopathy from stable hyperthyroidism.

Patients aged 18 to 65 had newly diagnosed hyperthyroidism that had lasted under 2 months. Diagnoses rested on clinical symptoms, serum thyroxine and TRAb, thyroid ultrasound and orbital computed tomography. The specimen was blood. The rearrangement uses TRBV9 and TRBJ2-7, with TRBD1 matching 10 bases. This clonotype was sampled from a woman aged 25-40 years with Graves' hyperthyroidism. CDR3 loop: CASSVGTGGEQYF. CDR3 bases: TGTGCCAGCAGCGTAGGGACAGGGGGAGAGCAGTACTTC.